This is a list of T cell receptor beta chains from one sample in a study of blood T cell repertoires in COVID-19. The table came from immunoSEQ multiplex PCR; TCRdb's copy has only in-frame clones and leaves some out. The sample carries about 160,000 clones, about 80% recorded once. Sequencing was performed on peripheral blood. Receptors originate from a woman of 80 years or more with acute or convalescent COVID-19. Both conserved end residues are part of each CDR3. The D gene is left open where the match is weak. A clone size is listed for some rows: how often the clone was seen (once, few, many), or a class if it is expanded.

clone_size: .
d_call: .
j_call: TRBJ2-7
v_call: TRBV18
cdr3_nt: TGTGCCAGCTCAAGCGCTGCTAAATACGAGCAGTACTTC
cdr3_aa: CASSSAAKYEQYF

clone_size: once
d_call: TRBD1
j_call: TRBJ1-1
v_call: TRBV5-1
cdr3_nt: TGCGCCAGTCTCGGGACAGTTCACACTGAAGCTTTCTTT
cdr3_aa: CASLGTVHTEAFF

clone_size: .
d_call: .
j_call: TRBJ1-5
v_call: TRBV7-2
cdr3_nt: TGTGCCAGCAGCTTAGTTGAGAGTCAGCCCCAGCATTTT
cdr3_aa: CASSLVESQPQHF

clone_size: .
d_call: TRBD2
j_call: TRBJ2-1
v_call: TRBV2
cdr3_nt: TGTGCCAGCAGTGAATTAACTAGCGGTTTACGTAATGAGCAGTTCTTC
cdr3_aa: CASSELTSGLRNEQFF

clone_size: .
d_call: .
j_call: TRBJ1-6
v_call: TRBV7-9
cdr3_nt: TGTGCCAGCAGCTCTACAGGGAGAAATTCACCCCTCCACTTT
cdr3_aa: CASSSTGRNSPLHF

clone_size: .
d_call: .
j_call: TRBJ2-4
v_call: TRBV27
cdr3_nt: TGTGCCAGCAGTGACTTAGCTGCCCCCTTCGCCGGGCAGTACTTC
cdr3_aa: CASSDLAAPFAGQYF

clone_size: .
d_call: TRBD1
j_call: TRBJ1-2
v_call: TRBV5-1
cdr3_nt: TGCGCCAGCAGCTCTCATCCCGGGACAGGAGGCGATGGCTACACCTTC
cdr3_aa: CASSSHPGTGGDGYTF

clone_size: .
d_call: TRBD1
j_call: TRBJ1-4
v_call: TRBV5-1
cdr3_nt: TGCGCCAGCAGCTTGGTACGGACAGGGGTTGAAAAACTGTTTTTT
cdr3_aa: CASSLVRTGVEKLFF

clone_size: .
d_call: .
j_call: TRBJ2-7
v_call: TRBV7-2
cdr3_nt: TGTGCCAGCAGCCAGCAGGATTCCTACGAGCAGTACTTC
cdr3_aa: CASSQQDSYEQYF

clone_size: once
d_call: .
j_call: TRBJ1-2
v_call: TRBV2
cdr3_nt: TGTGCCAGCAGACGGGACAATAACTATGGCTACACCTTC
cdr3_aa: CASRRDNNYGYTF

clone_size: .
d_call: TRBD1
j_call: TRBJ1-4
v_call: TRBV18
cdr3_nt: TGTGCCAGCTCACCAGGACAGGGGGGCAAAGAAAAACTGTTTTTT
cdr3_aa: CASSPGQGGKEKLFF

clone_size: .
d_call: TRBD2
j_call: TRBJ2-1
v_call: TRBV15
cdr3_nt: TGTGCCACCAGCAGATCTAGGACTAGCGGGAGTTGGAATGAGCAGTTCTTC
cdr3_aa: CATSRSRTSGSWNEQFF

clone_size: .
d_call: .
j_call: TRBJ1-2
v_call: TRBV5-8
cdr3_nt: TGTGCCAGCAGCTTCACCGGAGGGTTAGCTAACTATGGCTACACCTTC
cdr3_aa: CASSFTGGLANYGYTF

clone_size: .
d_call: TRBD2
j_call: TRBJ2-1
v_call: TRBV19
cdr3_nt: TGTGCCAGTAGTAAAATAGCGGGAGCGTGGGGAAATGAGCAGTTCTTC
cdr3_aa: CASSKIAGAWGNEQFF

clone_size: .
d_call: .
j_call: TRBJ1-2
v_call: TRBV30
cdr3_nt: TGTGCCTGGAGGAGTGACAGTGAAACGGCTGGCTACACCTTC
cdr3_aa: CAWRSDSETAGYTF

clone_size: .
d_call: TRBD1
j_call: TRBJ1-1
v_call: TRBV27
cdr3_nt: TGTGCCAGCAGTCCCTACGGGACAGCGAACACTGAAGCTTTCTTT
cdr3_aa: CASSPYGTANTEAFF

clone_size: once
d_call: TRBD2
j_call: TRBJ2-1
v_call: TRBV5-4
cdr3_nt: TGTGCCAGCAGCTTAACTAGCGGGAGCTACGAGCAGTTCTTC
cdr3_aa: CASSLTSGSYEQFF

clone_size: many
d_call: TRBD1
j_call: TRBJ1-2
v_call: TRBV7-8
cdr3_nt: TGTGCCAGCAGCTCGCGGACAGGGGGCGCTGGGGGCTACACCTTC
cdr3_aa: CASSSRTGGAGGYTF

clone_size: .
d_call: TRBD1
j_call: TRBJ1-2
v_call: TRBV6-1
cdr3_nt: TGTGCCAGCAGTGAAGGAAGACAGGGACTCAACTATGGCTACACCTTC
cdr3_aa: CASSEGRQGLNYGYTF

clone_size: .
d_call: .
j_call: TRBJ2-1
v_call: TRBV6-6
cdr3_nt: TGTGCCAGCAGTCCCGCCGGGAACCCAATTAATGAGCAGTTCTTC
cdr3_aa: CASSPAGNPINEQFF

clone_size: .
d_call: .
j_call: TRBJ1-2
v_call: TRBV27
cdr3_nt: TGTGCCAGCAGAGATGCCCTCGGAGTCAACTATGGCTACACCTTC
cdr3_aa: CASRDALGVNYGYTF

clone_size: .
d_call: TRBD1
j_call: TRBJ2-3
v_call: TRBV6-6
cdr3_nt: TGTGCCAGCAGTAATTACAGGGGTGGCACAGATACGCAGTATTTT
cdr3_aa: CASSNYRGGTDTQYF

clone_size: .
d_call: TRBD1
j_call: TRBJ1-2
v_call: TRBV19
cdr3_nt: TGTGCCAGTAGTATCCCGGGACAGGGTGACTATGGCTACACCTTC
cdr3_aa: CASSIPGQGDYGYTF

clone_size: .
d_call: TRBD2
j_call: TRBJ2-1
v_call: TRBV5-6
cdr3_nt: TGTGCCAGCAGCTGGGCGGGCGCGGGGGGATTTTACAATGAGCAGTTCTTC
cdr3_aa: CASSWAGAGGFYNEQFF

clone_size: .
d_call: TRBD2
j_call: TRBJ2-2
v_call: TRBV6-5
cdr3_nt: TGTGCCAGCAGTTACGGCGGGAGGCCGAACACCGGGGAGCTGTTTTTT
cdr3_aa: CASSYGGRPNTGELFF

clone_size: .
d_call: .
j_call: TRBJ1-2
v_call: TRBV19
cdr3_nt: TGTGCCACCTCAAAGGGAGTCACTGAAAACTATGGCTACACCTTC
cdr3_aa: CATSKGVTENYGYTF

clone_size: .
d_call: .
j_call: TRBJ1-1
v_call: TRBV18
cdr3_nt: TGTGCCAGCTCACCGCCCGACAGGTTGAGCGAAGCTTTCTTT
cdr3_aa: CASSPPDRLSEAFF

clone_size: .
d_call: .
j_call: TRBJ1-1
v_call: TRBV29-1
cdr3_nt: TGCAGCGTTGAAGGGGGGGGCGGCACTGAAGCTTTCTTT
cdr3_aa: CSVEGGGGTEAFF

clone_size: .
d_call: TRBD1
j_call: TRBJ1-1
v_call: TRBV19
cdr3_nt: TGTGCCAGTAGTATGAGGGGGACAGGGAACACTGAAGCTTTCTTT
cdr3_aa: CASSMRGTGNTEAFF

clone_size: few
d_call: .
j_call: TRBJ2-3
v_call: TRBV13
cdr3_nt: TGTGCCAGCAGCCGCGACCCCGGGGCAGATACGCAGTATTTT
cdr3_aa: CASSRDPGADTQYF

clone_size: .
d_call: TRBD1
j_call: TRBJ1-2
v_call: TRBV18
cdr3_nt: TGTGCCAGCTCACCCACAGGGGACTATGGCTACACCTTC
cdr3_aa: CASSPTGDYGYTF

clone_size: .
d_call: TRBD2
j_call: TRBJ2-1
v_call: TRBV9
cdr3_nt: TGTGCCAGCAGCCCGGGAGGGGCTTACAATGAGCAGTTCTTC
cdr3_aa: CASSPGGAYNEQFF

clone_size: .
d_call: .
j_call: TRBJ1-3
v_call: TRBV6-6
cdr3_nt: TGTGCCAGCACCCCACTCTCTGGAAACACCATATATTTT
cdr3_aa: CASTPLSGNTIYF

clone_size: few
d_call: .
j_call: TRBJ1-2
v_call: TRBV19
cdr3_nt: TGTGCCAGTAGTATAAAACCGGACACATCCTATGGCTACACCTTC
cdr3_aa: CASSIKPDTSYGYTF

clone_size: .
d_call: .
j_call: TRBJ1-6
v_call: TRBV7-9
cdr3_nt: TGTGCCAGCAGCGCAGGGATGGCTTCACCCCTCCACTTT
cdr3_aa: CASSAGMASPLHF

clone_size: .
d_call: TRBD2
j_call: TRBJ2-3
v_call: TRBV10-3
cdr3_nt: TGTGCCATCAGCGATGCTAGCGGGAGAGATGGAGATACGCAGTATTTT
cdr3_aa: CAISDASGRDGDTQYF

clone_size: .
d_call: .
j_call: TRBJ1-2
v_call: TRBV5-8
cdr3_nt: TGTGCCAGCAGCTTGGACCGGCGGGTCATCGGCTACACCTTC
cdr3_aa: CASSLDRRVIGYTF

clone_size: .
d_call: TRBD2
j_call: TRBJ2-7
v_call: TRBV5-8
cdr3_nt: TGTGCCAGCAGCTTGCTTGGGACTAGCCCGGGGTATGGCGAGCAGTACTTC
cdr3_aa: CASSLLGTSPGYGEQYF

clone_size: .
d_call: .
j_call: TRBJ2-7
v_call: TRBV5-1
cdr3_nt: TGCGCCAGCAGCTTGGAACAGGGCCTTTTATACGAGCAGTACTTC
cdr3_aa: CASSLEQGLLYEQYF

clone_size: .
d_call: TRBD2
j_call: TRBJ2-2
v_call: TRBV18
cdr3_nt: TGTGCCAGCTCACCACAGGCTAGCGGGAGTGGCACCGGGGAGCTGTTTTTT
cdr3_aa: CASSPQASGSGTGELFF

clone_size: .
d_call: TRBD2
j_call: TRBJ2-7
v_call: TRBV19
cdr3_nt: TGTGCCAGCGGGTTAGCGGGGGCCTACGAGCAGTACTTC
cdr3_aa: CASGLAGAYEQYF

clone_size: once
d_call: TRBD2
j_call: TRBJ2-1
v_call: TRBV7-2
cdr3_nt: TGTGCCACTAGCGGGAGTCGGGACAATGAGCAGTTCTTC
cdr3_aa: CATSGSRDNEQFF

clone_size: .
d_call: TRBD2
j_call: TRBJ2-7
v_call: TRBV19
cdr3_nt: TGTGCCAGTAGAATGGGACTAGCGGCCTCCTACGAGCAGTACTTC
cdr3_aa: CASRMGLAASYEQYF

clone_size: .
d_call: TRBD1
j_call: TRBJ1-2
v_call: TRBV27
cdr3_nt: TGTGCCAGCAGTTTCTGGGACAGGGATGGCTACACCTTC
cdr3_aa: CASSFWDRDGYTF

clone_size: few
d_call: .
j_call: TRBJ2-5
v_call: TRBV5-1
cdr3_nt: TGCGCCAGCAGTTACGGACAGCTCCAAGAGACCCAGTACTTC
cdr3_aa: CASSYGQLQETQYF